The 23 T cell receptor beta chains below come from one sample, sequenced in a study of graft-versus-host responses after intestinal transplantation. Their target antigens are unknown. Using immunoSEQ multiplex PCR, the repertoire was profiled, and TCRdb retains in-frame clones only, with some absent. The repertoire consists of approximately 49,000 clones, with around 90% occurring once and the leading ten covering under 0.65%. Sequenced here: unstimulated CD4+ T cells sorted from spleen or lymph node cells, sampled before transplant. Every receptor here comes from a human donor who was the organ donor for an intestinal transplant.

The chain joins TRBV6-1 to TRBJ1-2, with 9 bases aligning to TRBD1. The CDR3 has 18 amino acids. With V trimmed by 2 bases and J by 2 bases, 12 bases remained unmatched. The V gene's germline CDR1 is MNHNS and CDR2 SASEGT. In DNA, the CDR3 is TGTGCCAGCAGTGAAACCCGAACCGGGACAGGGTACAACTATGGCTACACCTTC. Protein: CASSETRTGTGYNYGYTF.

In DNA, the CDR3 is TGTGCCAGTAGTACCCCAGGGGGCTCCTACAATGAGCAGTTCTTC. Amino acids: CASSTPGGSYNEQFF. This chain links TRBV19 with TRBJ2-1; 7 bases are a match to TRBD1. With 4 bases clipped from V and 0 bases from J, the junction kept 3 bases outside the gene matches. Germline CDR1 reads LNHDA; CDR2 reads SQIVND (reference sequence). The CDR3 consists of 15 residues.

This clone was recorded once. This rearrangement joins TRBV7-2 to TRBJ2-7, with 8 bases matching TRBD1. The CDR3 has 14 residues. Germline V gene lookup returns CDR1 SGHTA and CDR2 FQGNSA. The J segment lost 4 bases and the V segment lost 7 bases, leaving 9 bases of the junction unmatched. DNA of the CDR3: TGTGCCAGCAAGCGGACAGGGAATCGGTACGAGCAGTACTTC. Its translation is CASKRTGNRYEQYF.

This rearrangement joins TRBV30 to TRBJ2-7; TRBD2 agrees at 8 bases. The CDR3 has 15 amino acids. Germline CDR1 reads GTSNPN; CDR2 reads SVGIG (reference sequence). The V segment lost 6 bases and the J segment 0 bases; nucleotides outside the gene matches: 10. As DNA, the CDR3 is TGTGCCTGCGAACCTAGCGGGTCGAGCTCCTACGAGCAGTACTTC. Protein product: CACEPSGSSSYEQYF.

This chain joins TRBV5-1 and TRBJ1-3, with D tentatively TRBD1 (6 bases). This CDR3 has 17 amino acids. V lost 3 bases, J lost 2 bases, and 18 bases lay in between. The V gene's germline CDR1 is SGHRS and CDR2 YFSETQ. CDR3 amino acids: CASSSEGVFYPGNTIYF. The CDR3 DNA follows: TGCGCCAGCAGCTCCGAGGGGGTCTTTTATCCTGGAAACACCATATATTTT.

For the CDR3, the DNA is TGTGCCAGCAGCTTAGGGGGCGGGATCCAAGAGACCCAGTACTTC. Its translation: CASSLGGGIQETQYF. This rearrangement joins TRBV7-2 to TRBJ2-5, with D tentatively TRBD2 (6 bases). CDR1 and CDR2 from the germline V gene are SGHTA and FQGNSA. Trimming took off 1 base at V and 1 base at J, with 10 bases between the two ends. The CDR3 sequence is 15 residues long.

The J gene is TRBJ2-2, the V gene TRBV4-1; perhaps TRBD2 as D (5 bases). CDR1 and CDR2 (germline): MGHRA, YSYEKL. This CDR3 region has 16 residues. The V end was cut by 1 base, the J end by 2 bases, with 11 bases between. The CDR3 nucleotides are TGCGCCAGCAGCCAAGTGGTGGCTAGCAACACCGGGGAGCTGTTTTTT. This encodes CASSQVVASNTGELFF.

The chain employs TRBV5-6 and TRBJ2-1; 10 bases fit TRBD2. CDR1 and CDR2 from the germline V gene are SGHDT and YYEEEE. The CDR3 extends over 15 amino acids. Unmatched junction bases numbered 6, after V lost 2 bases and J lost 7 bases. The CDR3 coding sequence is TGTGCCAGCAGCTTAAGCGGGAGGGCCAATAATGAGCAGTTCTTC. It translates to CASSLSGRANNEQFF.

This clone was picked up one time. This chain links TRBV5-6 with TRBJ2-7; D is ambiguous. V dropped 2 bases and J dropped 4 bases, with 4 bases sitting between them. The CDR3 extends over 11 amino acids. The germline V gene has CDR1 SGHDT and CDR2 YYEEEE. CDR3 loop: CASSFQYEQYF. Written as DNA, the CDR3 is TGTGCCAGCAGCTTCCAGTACGAGCAGTACTTC.

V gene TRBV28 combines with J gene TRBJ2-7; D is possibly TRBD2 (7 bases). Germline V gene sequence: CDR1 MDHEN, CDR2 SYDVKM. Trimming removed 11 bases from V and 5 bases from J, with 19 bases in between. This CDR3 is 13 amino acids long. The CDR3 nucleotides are TGTGCCGGGGGCGGGGGAGGAGACCACGAGCAGTACTTC. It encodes CAGGGGGDHEQYF. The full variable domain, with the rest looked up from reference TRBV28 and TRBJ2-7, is DVKVTQSSRYLVKRTGEKVFLECVQDMDHENMFWYRQDPGLGLRLIYFSYDVKMKEKGDIPEGYSVSREKKERFSLILESASTNQTSMYLCAGGGGGDHEQYFGPGTRLTVT.

CDR3 coding DNA: TGTGCCAGCAGTTTTAAGACAGGGGAGGGGAATCAGCCCCAGCATTTT. Translating it yields CASSFKTGEGNQPQHF. J is TRBJ1-5 and V is TRBV25-1, with 8 positions matching TRBD1. The CDR3 is 16 amino acids. Trimming took 5 bases from V and 4 from J; bases not matched to a gene: 10. Germline V gene lookup returns CDR1 MGHDK and CDR2 SYGVNS.

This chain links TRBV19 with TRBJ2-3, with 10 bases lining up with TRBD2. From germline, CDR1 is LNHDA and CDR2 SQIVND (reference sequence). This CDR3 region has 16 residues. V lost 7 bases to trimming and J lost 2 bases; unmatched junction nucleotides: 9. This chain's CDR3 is CASIRTSGGNTDTQYF. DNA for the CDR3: TGTGCCAGTATTAGGACTAGCGGAGGGAACACAGATACGCAGTATTTT.

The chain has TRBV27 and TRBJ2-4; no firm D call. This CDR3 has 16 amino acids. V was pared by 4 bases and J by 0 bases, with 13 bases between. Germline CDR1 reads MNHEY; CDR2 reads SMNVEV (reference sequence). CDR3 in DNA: TGTGCCAGCAGTTACCGCGCTGCGGTAGCCAAAAACATTCAGTACTTC. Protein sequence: CASSYRAAVAKNIQYF.

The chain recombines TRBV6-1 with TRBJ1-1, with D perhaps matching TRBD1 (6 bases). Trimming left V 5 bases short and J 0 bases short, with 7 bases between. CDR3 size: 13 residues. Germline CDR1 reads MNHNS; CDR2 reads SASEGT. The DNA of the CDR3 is TGTGCCAGCAGTCAGGGGATGAACACTGAAGCTTTCTTT. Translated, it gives CASSQGMNTEAFF.

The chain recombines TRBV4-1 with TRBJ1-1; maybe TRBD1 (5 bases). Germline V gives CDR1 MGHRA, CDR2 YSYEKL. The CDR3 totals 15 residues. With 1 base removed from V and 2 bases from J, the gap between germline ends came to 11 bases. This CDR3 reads CASSQGQTINTEAFF. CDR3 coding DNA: TGCGCCAGCAGCCAAGGACAGACCATCAACACTGAAGCTTTCTTT.

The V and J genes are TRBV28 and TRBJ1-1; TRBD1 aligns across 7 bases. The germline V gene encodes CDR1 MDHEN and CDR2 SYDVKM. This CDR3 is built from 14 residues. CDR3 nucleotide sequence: TGTGCGGGAAGAGGTGGGACAGAGGCTACGGCGTCTTTCTTT. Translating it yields CAGRGGTEATASFF. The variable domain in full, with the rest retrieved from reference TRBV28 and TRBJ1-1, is DVKVTQSSRYLVKRTGEKVFLECVQDMDHENMFWYRQDPGLGLRLIYFSYDVKMKEKGDIPEGYSVSREKKERFSLILESASTNQTSMYLCAGRGGTEATASFFGQGTRLTVV.

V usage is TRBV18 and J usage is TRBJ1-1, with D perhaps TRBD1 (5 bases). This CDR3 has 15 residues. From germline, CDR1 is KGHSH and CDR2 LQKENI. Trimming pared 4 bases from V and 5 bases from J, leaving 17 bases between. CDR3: CASSLGGSTWTEAFF. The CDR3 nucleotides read TGTGCCAGCTCACTTGGGGGGTCTACGTGGACTGAAGCTTTCTTT.

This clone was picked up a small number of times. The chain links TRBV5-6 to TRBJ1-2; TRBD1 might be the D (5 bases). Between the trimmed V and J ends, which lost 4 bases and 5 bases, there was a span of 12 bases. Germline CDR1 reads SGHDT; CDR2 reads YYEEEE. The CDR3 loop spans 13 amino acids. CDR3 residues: CASSPRAHYGYTF. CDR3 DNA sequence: TGTGCCAGCAGCCCCAGGGCCCATTATGGCTACACCTTC.

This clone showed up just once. The CDR3 spells CASSLDPRGQVYYEQYF. In nucleotides, the CDR3 is TGTGCCAGCAGCTTGGATCCACGGGGACAGGTCTATTACGAGCAGTACTTC. V gene TRBV11-2 combines with J gene TRBJ2-7; 8 bases align to TRBD1. CDR3 length: 17 residues. Germline values: CDR1 SGHAT, CDR2 FQNNGV. V lost 3 bases and J lost 4; bases outside the gene matches: 14.

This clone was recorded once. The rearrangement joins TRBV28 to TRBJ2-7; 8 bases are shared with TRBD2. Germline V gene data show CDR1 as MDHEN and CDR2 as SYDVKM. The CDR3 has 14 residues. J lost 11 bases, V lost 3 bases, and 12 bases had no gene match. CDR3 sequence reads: CASSFRGSSGMEYF. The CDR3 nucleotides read TGTGCCAGCAGTTTTCGGGGGAGTAGCGGGATGGAGTACTTC.

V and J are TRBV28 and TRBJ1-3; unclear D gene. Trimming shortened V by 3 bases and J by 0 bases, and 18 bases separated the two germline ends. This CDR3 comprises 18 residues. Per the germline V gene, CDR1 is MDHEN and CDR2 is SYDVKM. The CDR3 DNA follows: TGTGCCAGCAGTTTCTATTTAGGACTTCCCCACTCTGGAAACACCATATATTTT. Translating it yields CASSFYLGLPHSGNTIYF.

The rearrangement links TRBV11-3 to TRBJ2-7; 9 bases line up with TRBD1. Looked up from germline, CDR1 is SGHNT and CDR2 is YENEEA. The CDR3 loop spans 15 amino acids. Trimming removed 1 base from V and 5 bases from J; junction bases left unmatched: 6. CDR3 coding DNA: TGTGCCAGCAGCTTAGCCGGGACAGGGTTCCACGAGCAGTACTTC. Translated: CASSLAGTGFHEQYF.

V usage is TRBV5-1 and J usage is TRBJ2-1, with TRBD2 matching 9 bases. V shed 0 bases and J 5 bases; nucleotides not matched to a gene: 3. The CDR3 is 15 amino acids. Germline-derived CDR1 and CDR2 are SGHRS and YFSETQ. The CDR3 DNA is TGCGCCAGCAGCTTGGTCCCTAGCGGGGACAATGAGCAGTTCTTC. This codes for CASSLVPSGDNEQFF.